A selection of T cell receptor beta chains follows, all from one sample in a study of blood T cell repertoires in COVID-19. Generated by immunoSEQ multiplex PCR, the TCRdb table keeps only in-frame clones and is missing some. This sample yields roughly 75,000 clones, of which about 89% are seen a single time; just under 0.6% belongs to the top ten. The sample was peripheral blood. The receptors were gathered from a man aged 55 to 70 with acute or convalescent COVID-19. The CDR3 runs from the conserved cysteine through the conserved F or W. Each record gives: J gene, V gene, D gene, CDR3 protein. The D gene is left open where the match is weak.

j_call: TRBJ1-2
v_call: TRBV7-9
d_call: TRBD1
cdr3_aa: CASSLGQGTYGYTF

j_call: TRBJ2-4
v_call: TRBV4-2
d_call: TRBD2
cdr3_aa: CASSQEGTSGAVAKNIQYF

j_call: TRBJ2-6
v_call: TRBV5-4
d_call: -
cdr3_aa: CASSLGDGGGANVLTF

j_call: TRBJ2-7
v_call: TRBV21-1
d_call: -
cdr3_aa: CASSKVGGQLAYEQYF

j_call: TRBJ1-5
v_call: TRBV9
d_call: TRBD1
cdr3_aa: CASSQTGAGQPQHF

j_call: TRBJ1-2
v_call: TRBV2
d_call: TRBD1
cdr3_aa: CASTNSGTANYGYTF

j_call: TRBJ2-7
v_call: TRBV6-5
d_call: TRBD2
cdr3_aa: CASSYGEAGYEQYF

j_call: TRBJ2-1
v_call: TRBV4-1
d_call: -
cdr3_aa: CASSQAWAGVYNEQFF

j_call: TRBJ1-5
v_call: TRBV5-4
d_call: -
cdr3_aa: CASSLAGGNQPQHF

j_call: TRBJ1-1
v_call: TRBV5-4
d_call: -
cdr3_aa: CASSSLGQNTEAFF

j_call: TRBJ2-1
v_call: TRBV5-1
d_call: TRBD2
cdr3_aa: CASSLGLASYNEQFF

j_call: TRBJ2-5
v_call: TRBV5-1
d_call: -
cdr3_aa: CASSLGALRQETQYF

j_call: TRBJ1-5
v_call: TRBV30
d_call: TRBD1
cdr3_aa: CAWSDRWGEPQHF

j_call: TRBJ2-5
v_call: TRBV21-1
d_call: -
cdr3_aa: CASSKLNSQETQYF

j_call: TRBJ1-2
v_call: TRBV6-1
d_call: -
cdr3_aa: CASSEADQGYGYTF

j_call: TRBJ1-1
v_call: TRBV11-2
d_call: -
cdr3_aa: CASSLDRGEKAFF

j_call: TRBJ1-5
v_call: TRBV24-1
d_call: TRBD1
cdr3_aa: CATGDRHYSNQPQHF

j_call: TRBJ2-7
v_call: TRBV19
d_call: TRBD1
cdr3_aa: CASSTFGTDYEQYF

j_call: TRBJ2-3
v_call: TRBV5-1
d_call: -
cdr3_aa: CASSRGDGTAFIPDTQYF

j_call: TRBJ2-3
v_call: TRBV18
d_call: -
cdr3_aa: CASFGVDTQYF

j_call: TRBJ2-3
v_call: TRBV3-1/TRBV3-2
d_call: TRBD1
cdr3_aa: CASSPGTGYHATQYF

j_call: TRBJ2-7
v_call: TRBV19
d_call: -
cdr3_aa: CASSPQTSSYEQYF

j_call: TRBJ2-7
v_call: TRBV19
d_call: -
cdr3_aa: CASSIAGTGSYEQYF

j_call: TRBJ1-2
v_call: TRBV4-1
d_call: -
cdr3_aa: CASNGGVGYTF

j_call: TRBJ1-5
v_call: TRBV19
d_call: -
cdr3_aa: CASSTPSVPWPQHF

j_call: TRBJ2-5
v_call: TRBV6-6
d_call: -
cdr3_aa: CASSRDSEETQYF

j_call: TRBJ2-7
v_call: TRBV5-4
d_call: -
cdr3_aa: CASSLSPGNSYEQYF

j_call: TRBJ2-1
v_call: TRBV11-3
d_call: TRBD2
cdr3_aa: CASSFLGTSGGNEQFF

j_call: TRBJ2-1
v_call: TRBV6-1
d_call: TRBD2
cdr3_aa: CASSERAGGDNEQFF

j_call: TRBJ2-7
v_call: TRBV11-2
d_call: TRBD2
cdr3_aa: CASSLERGGLGEQYF

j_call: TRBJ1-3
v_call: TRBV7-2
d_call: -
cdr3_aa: CASSRDMAALVGNTIYF

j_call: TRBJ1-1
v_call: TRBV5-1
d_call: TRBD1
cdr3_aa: CASSPYRGDTEAFF

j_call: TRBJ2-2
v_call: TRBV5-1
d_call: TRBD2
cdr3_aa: CASQSGGAYTGELFF

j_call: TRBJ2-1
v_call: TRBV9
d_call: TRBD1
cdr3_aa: CASSPQVGQGFYNEQFF

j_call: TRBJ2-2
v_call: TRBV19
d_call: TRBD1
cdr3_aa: CATITGTGGWNTGELFF

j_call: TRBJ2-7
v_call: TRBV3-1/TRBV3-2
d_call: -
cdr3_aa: CASSQDPQVYEQYF

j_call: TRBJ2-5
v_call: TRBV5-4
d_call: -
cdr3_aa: CASSRMGSGGQETQYF

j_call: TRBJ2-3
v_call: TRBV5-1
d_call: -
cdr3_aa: CAKPLCAWSTDTQYF

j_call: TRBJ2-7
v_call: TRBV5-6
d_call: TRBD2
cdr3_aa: CASSLFQTSVSYEQYF

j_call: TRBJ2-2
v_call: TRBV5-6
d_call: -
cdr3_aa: CASSLAATPNTGELFF

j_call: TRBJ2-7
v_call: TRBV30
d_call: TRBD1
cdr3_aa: CAWTTQGVSAEQYF

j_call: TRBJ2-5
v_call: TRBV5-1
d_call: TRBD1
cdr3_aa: CASSPGQGGQETQYF

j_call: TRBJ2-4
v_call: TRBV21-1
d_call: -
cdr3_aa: CASTIGQGSNIQYF

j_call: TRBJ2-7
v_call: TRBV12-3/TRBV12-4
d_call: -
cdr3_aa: CASSFRRSEQYF

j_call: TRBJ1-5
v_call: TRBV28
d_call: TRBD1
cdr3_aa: CASRDRGVQPQHF

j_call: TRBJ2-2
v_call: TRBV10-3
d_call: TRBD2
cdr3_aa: CAISESGRRAGELFF

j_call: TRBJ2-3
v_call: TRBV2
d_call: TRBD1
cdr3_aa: CASSGSQGQGAKDTQYF

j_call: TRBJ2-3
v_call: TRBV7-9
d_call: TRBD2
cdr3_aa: CASGDGGGFTDTQYF

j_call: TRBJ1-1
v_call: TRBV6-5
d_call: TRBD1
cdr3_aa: CASSSYRGTTEAFF

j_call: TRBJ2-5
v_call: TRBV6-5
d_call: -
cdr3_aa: CASRGNRETQYF

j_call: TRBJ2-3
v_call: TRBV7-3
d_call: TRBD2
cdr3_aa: CASSQAGGSQDTQYF

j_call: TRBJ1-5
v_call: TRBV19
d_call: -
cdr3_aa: CASKSGEQPQHF

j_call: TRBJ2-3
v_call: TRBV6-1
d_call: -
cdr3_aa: CASSETSDTQYF

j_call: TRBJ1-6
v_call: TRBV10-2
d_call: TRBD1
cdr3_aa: CASSRDRGYNSPLHF

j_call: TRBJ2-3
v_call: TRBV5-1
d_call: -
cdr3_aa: CASRAGVSTDTQYF

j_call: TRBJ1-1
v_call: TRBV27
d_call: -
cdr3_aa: CATSALGGGTEAFF

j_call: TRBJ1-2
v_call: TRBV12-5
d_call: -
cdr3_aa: CASGLEDGIYGYTF

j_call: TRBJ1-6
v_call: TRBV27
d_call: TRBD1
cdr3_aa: CASSFGTANSPLHF

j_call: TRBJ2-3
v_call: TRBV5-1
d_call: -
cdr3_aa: CASSLGLAVDTQYF

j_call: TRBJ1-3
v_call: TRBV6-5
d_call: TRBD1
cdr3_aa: CASTGTGAGNTIYF